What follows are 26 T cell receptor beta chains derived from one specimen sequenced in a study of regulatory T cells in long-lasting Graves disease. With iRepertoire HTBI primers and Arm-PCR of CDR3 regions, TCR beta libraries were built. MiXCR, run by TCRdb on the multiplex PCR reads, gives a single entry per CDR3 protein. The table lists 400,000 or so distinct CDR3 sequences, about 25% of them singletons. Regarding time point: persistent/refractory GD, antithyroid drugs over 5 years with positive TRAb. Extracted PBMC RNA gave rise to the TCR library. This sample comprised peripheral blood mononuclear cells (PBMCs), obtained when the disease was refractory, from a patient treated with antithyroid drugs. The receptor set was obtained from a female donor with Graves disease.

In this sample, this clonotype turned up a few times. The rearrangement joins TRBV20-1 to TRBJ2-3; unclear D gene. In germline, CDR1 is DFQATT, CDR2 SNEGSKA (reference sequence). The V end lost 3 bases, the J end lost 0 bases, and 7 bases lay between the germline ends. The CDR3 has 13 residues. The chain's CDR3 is CSARGFSTDTQYF. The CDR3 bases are TGCAGTGCTAGGGGATTTAGCACAGATACGCAGTATTTT.

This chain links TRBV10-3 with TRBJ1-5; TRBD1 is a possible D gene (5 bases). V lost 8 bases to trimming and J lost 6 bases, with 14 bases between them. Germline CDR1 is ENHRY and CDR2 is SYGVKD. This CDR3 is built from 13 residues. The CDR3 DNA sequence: TGTGCCATCTGGGGGGGGGAGGGTCAGCCCCAGCATTTT. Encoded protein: CAIWGGEGQPQHF.

The CDR3 loop reads CASSWTGGHGYTF. CDR3 nucleotides: TGTGCCAGCAGTTGGACAGGTGGCCATGGCTACACCTTC. V gene TRBV6-5 combines with J gene TRBJ1-2, with TRBD1 matching 7 bases. This CDR3 has 13 residues. The V and J ends lost 4 bases and 6 bases, in that order; junction bases with no gene match: 5. Germline V lookup: CDR1 MNHEY, CDR2 SVGAGI.

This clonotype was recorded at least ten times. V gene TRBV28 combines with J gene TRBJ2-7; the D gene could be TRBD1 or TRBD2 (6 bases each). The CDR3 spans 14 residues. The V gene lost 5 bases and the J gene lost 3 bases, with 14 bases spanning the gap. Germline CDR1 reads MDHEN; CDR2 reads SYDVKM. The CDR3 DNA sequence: TGTGCCAGCAGTCCCGGGGGCAACTTCTACGAGCAGTACTTC. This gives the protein CASSPGGNFYEQYF.

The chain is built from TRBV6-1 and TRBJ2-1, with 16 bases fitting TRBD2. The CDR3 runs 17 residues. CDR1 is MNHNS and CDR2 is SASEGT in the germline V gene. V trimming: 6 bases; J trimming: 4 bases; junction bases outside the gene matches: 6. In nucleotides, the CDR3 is TGTGCCAGCAGCGTGGGGACTAGCGGGAGGGGTTACAATGAGCAGTTCTTC. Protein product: CASSVGTSGRGYNEQFF.

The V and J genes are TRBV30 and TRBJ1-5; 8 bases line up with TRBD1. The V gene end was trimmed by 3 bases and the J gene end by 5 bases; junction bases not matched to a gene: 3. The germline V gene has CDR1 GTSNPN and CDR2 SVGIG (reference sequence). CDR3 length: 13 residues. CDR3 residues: CAWSAGGDQPQHF. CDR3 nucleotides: TGTGCCTGGAGCGCAGGGGGCGATCAGCCCCAGCATTTT. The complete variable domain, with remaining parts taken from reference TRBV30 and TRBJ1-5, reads SQTIHQWPATLVQPVGSPLSLECTVEGTSNPNLYWYRQAAGRGLQLLFYSVGIGQISSEVPQNLSASRPQDRQFILSSKKLLLSDSGFYLCAWSAGGDQPQHFGDGTRLSIL.

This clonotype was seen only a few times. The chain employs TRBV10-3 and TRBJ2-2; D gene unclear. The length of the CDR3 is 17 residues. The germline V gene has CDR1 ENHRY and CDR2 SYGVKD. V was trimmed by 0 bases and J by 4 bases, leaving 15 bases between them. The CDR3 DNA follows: TGTGCCATCAGTGAGTCGTTGATAAGCAAGGGCACCGGGGAGCTGTTTTTT. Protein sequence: CAISESLISKGTGELFF.

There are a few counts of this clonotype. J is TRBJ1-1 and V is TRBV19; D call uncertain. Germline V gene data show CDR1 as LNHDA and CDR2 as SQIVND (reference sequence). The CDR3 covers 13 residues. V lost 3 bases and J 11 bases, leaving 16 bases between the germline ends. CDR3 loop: CASSIVDFKGAFF. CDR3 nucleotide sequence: TGTGCCAGTAGTATCGTGGATTTTAAGGGCGCTTTCTTT.

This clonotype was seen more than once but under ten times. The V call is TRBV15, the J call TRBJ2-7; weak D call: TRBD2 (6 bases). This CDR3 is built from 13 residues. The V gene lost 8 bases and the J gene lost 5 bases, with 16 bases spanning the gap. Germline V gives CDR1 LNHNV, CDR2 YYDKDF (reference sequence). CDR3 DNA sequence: TGTGCCACCTTAGGCGGGGCACGGGACGAGCAGTACTTC. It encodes CATLGGARDEQYF.

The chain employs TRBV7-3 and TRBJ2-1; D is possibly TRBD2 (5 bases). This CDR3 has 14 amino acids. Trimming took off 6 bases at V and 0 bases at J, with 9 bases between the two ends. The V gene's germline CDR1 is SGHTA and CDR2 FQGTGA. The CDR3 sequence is CASSEGSSYNEQFF. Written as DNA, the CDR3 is TGTGCCAGCAGTGAAGGGAGCTCCTACAATGAGCAGTTCTTC.

CDR3: CAWSVPGFRTRTDTQYF. The CDR3 DNA reads as TGTGCCTGGAGTGTACCGGGTTTCAGGACTCGCACAGATACGCAGTATTTT. This sequence joins TRBV30 and TRBJ2-3, with D maybe TRBD2 (5 bases). CDR1 GTSNPN and CDR2 SVGIG come from the germline V gene (reference sequence). This CDR3 has 17 residues. Trimming took 0 bases from V and 1 from J, leaving 17 bases between them.

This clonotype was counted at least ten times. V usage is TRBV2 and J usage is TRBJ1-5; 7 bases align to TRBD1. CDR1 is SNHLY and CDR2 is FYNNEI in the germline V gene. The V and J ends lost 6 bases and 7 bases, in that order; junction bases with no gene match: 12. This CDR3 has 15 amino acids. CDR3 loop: CASSGDDRVGQPQHF. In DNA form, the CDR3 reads TGTGCCAGCAGCGGAGATGACAGGGTAGGACAGCCCCAGCATTTT.

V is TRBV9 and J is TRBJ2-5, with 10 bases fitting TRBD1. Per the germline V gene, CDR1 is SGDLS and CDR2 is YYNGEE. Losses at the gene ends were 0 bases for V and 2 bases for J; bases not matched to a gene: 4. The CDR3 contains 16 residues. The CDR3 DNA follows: TGTGCCAGCAGCGTAGGAGGGACAGGGGTACAAGAGACCCAGTACTTC. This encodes CASSVGGTGVQETQYF.

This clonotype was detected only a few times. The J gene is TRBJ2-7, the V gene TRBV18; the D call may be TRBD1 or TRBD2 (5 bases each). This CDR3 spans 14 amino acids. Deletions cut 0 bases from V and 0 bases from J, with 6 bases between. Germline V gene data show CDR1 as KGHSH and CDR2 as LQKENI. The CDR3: CASSPPGTSYEQYF. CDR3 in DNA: TGTGCCAGCTCACCACCAGGGACCTCCTACGAGCAGTACTTC.

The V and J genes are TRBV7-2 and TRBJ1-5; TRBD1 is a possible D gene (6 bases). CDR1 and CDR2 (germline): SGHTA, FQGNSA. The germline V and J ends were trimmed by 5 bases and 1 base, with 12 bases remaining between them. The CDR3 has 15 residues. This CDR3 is CASSLNRVSNQPQHF. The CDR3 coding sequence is TGTGCCAGCAGCCTCAACAGGGTGAGCAATCAGCCCCAGCATTTT.

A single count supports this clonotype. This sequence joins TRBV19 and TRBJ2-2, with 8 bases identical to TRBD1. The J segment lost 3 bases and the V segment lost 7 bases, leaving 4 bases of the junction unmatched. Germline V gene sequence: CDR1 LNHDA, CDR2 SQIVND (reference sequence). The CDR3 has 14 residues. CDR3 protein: CASTRTGYTGELFF. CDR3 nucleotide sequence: TGTGCCAGTACAAGGACAGGGTACACCGGGGAGCTGTTTTTT.

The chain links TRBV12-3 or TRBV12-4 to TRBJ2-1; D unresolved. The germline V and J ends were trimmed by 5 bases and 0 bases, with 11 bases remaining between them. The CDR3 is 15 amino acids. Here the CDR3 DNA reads TGTGCCAGCAGTAGAGGAAAACACTCCTACAATGAGCAGTTCTTC. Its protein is CASSRGKHSYNEQFF.

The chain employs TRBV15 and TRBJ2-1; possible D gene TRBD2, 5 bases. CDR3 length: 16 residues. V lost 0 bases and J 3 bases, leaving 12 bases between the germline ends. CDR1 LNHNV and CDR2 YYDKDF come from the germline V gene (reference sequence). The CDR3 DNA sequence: TGTGCCACCAGCAGAGAGAGGCTAGCAGTCTACAATGAGCAGTTCTTC. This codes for CATSRERLAVYNEQFF.

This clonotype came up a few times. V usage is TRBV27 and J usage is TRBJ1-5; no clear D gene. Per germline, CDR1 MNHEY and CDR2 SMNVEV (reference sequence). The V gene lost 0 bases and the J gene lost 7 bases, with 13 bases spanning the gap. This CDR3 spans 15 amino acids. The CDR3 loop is CASSLSPMGNQPQHF. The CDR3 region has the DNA TGTGCCAGCAGTTTATCGCCTATGGGGAACCAGCCCCAGCATTTT.

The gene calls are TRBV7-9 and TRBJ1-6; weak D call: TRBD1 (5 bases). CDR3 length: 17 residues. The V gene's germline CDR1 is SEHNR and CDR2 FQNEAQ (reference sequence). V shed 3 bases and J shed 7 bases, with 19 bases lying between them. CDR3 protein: CASSFTTAKIPNSPLHF. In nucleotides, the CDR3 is TGTGCCAGCAGCTTCACGACAGCAAAGATCCCCAATTCACCCCTCCACTTT.

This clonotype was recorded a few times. In DNA form, the CDR3 reads TGTGCCTCAGGAGGGGCTGAAGCTTTCTTT. It codes for CASGGAEAFF. The chain combines TRBV30 with TRBJ1-1, with TRBD1 as a possible D gene (5 bases). CDR3 length: 10 amino acids. Trimming removed 7 bases at V and 6 bases at J, with 9 bases between. Germline V gene data show CDR1 as GTSNPN and CDR2 as SVGIG (reference sequence).

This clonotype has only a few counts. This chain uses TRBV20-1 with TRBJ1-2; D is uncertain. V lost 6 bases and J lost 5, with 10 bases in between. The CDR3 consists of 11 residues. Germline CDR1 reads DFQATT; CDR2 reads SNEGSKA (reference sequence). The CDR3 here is CSAPEAYGYTF. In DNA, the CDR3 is TGCAGTGCCCCAGAAGCATATGGCTACACCTTC.

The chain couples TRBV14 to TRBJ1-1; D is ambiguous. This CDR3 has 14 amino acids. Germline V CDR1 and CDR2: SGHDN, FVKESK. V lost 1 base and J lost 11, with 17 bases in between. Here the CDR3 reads CASSQARVSTRAFF. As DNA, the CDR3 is TGTGCCAGCAGCCAAGCGCGGGTCTCAACAAGGGCTTTCTTT.

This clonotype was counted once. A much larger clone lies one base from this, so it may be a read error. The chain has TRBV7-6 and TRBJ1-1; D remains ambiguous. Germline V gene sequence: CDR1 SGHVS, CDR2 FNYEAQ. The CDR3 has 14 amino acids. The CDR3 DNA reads TGTGCCAGCAGCCAACCAGAGGGAGACACTGTAGCTTTCTTT. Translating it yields CASSQPEGDTVAFF.

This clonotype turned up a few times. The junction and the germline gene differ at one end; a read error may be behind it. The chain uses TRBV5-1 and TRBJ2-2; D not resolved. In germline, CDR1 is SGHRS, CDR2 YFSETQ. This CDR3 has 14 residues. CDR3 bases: TGTGCCAGCAGCTTGGTACATTTCTCCGGGGAGCTGTTTTTT. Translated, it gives CASSLVHFSGELFF.

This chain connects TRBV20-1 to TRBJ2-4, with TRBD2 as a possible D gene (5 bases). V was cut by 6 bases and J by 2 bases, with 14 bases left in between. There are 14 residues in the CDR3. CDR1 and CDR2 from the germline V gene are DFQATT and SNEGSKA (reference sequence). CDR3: CSALRTGTKNIQYF. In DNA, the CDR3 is TGCAGTGCCCTCCGAACGGGGACCAAAAACATTCAGTACTTC.